The rows below give T cell receptor beta chains drawn from one sample of a study of T cells in Graves' hyperthyroidism and ophthalmopathy. A single record per CDR3 protein comes from TCRdb applying MiXCR to the multiplex PCR reads. The profile shows about 290,000 distinct CDR3 sequences, approximately 15% of them singletons. The sample taken for sequencing was blood. Source of these receptors: a man between 25 and 39 years old with Graves' hyperthyroidism. CDR3s include the opening cysteine and the closing phenylalanine or tryptophan. The D gene is left open where the match is weak. Clone size is stated in some rows and not others, as once, few, many or a class when expanded.

clone_size: NA
j_call: TRBJ1-3
v_call: TRBV4-2
d_call: NA
cdr3_nt: TGTGCCAGCAGCCAAGAACGCTGGGGAAACACCATATATTTT
cdr3_aa: CASSQERWGNTIYF

clone_size: many
j_call: TRBJ1-1
v_call: TRBV18
d_call: TRBD1
cdr3_nt: TGTGCCAGCTCACCATACGGACAGGGAGAAGCTTTCTTT
cdr3_aa: CASSPYGQGEAFF

clone_size: many
j_call: TRBJ2-3
v_call: TRBV7-2
d_call: TRBD2
cdr3_nt: TGTGCCAGCAGCTCGGGACTAGCGGGAGTAGGAGATACGCAGTATTTT
cdr3_aa: CASSSGLAGVGDTQYF

clone_size: few
j_call: TRBJ2-5
v_call: TRBV7-9
d_call: NA
cdr3_nt: TGTGCCAGCAGCTTATCCCGAGGGGGAGACCAAGAGACCCAGTACTTC
cdr3_aa: CASSLSRGGDQETQYF

clone_size: few
j_call: TRBJ2-7
v_call: TRBV29-1
d_call: TRBD2
cdr3_nt: TGCAGCGTCGCAGGGACTAGCGGGATTTACGAGCAGTACTTC
cdr3_aa: CSVAGTSGIYEQYF

clone_size: many
j_call: TRBJ1-1
v_call: TRBV3-1
d_call: NA
cdr3_nt: TGTGCCAGCAGCCGGCGACTTACGAACACTGAAGCTTTCTTT
cdr3_aa: CASSRRLTNTEAFF

clone_size: NA
j_call: TRBJ1-2
v_call: TRBV4-1
d_call: TRBD1
cdr3_nt: TGCGCCAGCAGCCAAGGGCGTCGGACCGGGACAGGAGATGGCTACACCTTC
cdr3_aa: CASSQGRRTGTGDGYTF

clone_size: NA
j_call: TRBJ2-3
v_call: TRBV7-9
d_call: TRBD2
cdr3_nt: TGTGCCAGCAGCATCCCGGGACTAGCGGGACTGACAGATACGCAGTATTTT
cdr3_aa: CASSIPGLAGLTDTQYF

clone_size: many
j_call: TRBJ2-1
v_call: TRBV2
d_call: NA
cdr3_nt: TGTGCCAGCAGTGAGATGACGGGCTACAATGAGCAGTTCTTC
cdr3_aa: CASSEMTGYNEQFF

clone_size: many
j_call: TRBJ2-7
v_call: TRBV20-1
d_call: NA
cdr3_nt: TGCAGTGCAGGAGCTTATCGGGAGACCCCCTACGAGCAGTACTTC
cdr3_aa: CSAGAYRETPYEQYF

clone_size: many
j_call: TRBJ1-2
v_call: TRBV30
d_call: NA
cdr3_nt: TGTGCCTGGAGCCCCCCTGAGGGAACCTTCTATGGCTACACCTTC
cdr3_aa: CAWSPPEGTFYGYTF

clone_size: NA
j_call: TRBJ1-1
v_call: TRBV19
d_call: NA
cdr3_nt: TGTGCCAGTGGGACTTCCCAGAACACTGAAGCTTTCTTT
cdr3_aa: CASGTSQNTEAFF

clone_size: NA
j_call: TRBJ2-7
v_call: TRBV15
d_call: NA
cdr3_nt: TGTGCCACCAGCAGAGGGGCGGGACGGAGCTCCTACGAGCAGTACTTC
cdr3_aa: CATSRGAGRSSYEQYF

clone_size: NA
j_call: TRBJ1-2
v_call: TRBV15
d_call: NA
cdr3_nt: TGTGCCACCAGCAGAAATAGAGACCCTTATGGCTACACCTTC
cdr3_aa: CATSRNRDPYGYTF

clone_size: NA
j_call: TRBJ2-1
v_call: TRBV6-5
d_call: NA
cdr3_nt: TGTGCCAGCAGTTACTCAAATCCCGGGACCACTAATGAGCAGTTCTTC
cdr3_aa: CASSYSNPGTTNEQFF

clone_size: few
j_call: TRBJ2-2
v_call: TRBV5-1
d_call: NA
cdr3_nt: TGCGCCAGCAGCGGGCGGGTATCCACCGGGGAGCTGTTTTTT
cdr3_aa: CASSGRVSTGELFF

clone_size: many
j_call: TRBJ2-1
v_call: TRBV5-1
d_call: NA
cdr3_nt: TGCGCCACCGCAGGGGGGGAGGGCCCTTACAATGAGCAGTTCTTC
cdr3_aa: CATAGGEGPYNEQFF

clone_size: NA
j_call: TRBJ1-4
v_call: TRBV12-3/TRBV12-4
d_call: NA
cdr3_nt: TGTGCCAGCAGTCCTACGCTGACCTATAATGAAAAACTGTTTTTT
cdr3_aa: CASSPTLTYNEKLFF

clone_size: many
j_call: TRBJ1-4
v_call: TRBV27
d_call: NA
cdr3_nt: TGTGCCAGCAGTTTAGCGGGGGAGAATGAAAAACTGTTTTTT
cdr3_aa: CASSLAGENEKLFF

clone_size: NA
j_call: TRBJ2-7
v_call: TRBV11-2
d_call: TRBD2
cdr3_nt: TGTGCCAGCAGCGGGACTAGCGGGGGCGAGCAGTGCTTC
cdr3_aa: CASSGTSGGEQCF

clone_size: many
j_call: TRBJ1-2
v_call: TRBV28
d_call: TRBD1
cdr3_nt: TGTGCCAGCAGTTTATCACAGGGGGATGGCTACACCTTC
cdr3_aa: CASSLSQGDGYTF

clone_size: many
j_call: TRBJ1-4
v_call: TRBV4-1
d_call: NA
cdr3_nt: TGCGCCAGCAGCCAAGACGGGGGACGTGATGAAAAACTGTTTTTT
cdr3_aa: CASSQDGGRDEKLFF

clone_size: many
j_call: TRBJ2-7
v_call: TRBV13
d_call: TRBD1
cdr3_nt: TGTGCCAGCAGCCATTCTCCGGGACAGGGTTGGGAGCAGTACTTC
cdr3_aa: CASSHSPGQGWEQYF

clone_size: few
j_call: TRBJ1-2
v_call: TRBV7-9
d_call: NA
cdr3_nt: TGTGCCAGCAGCGTTATAGGACCCCTCGGCGGCTACACCTTC
cdr3_aa: CASSVIGPLGGYTF

clone_size: many
j_call: TRBJ2-1
v_call: TRBV28
d_call: TRBD1
cdr3_nt: TGTGCCAGCCTTCAACTGGGACAGGGAAGGGGGAGCTCCTACAATGAGCAGTTCTTC
cdr3_aa: CASLQLGQGRGSSYNEQFF

clone_size: few
j_call: TRBJ2-7
v_call: TRBV7-9
d_call: TRBD2
cdr3_nt: TGTGCCAGCAGCCGAAGCGGGACTCACGAGCAGTACTTC
cdr3_aa: CASSRSGTHEQYF

clone_size: many
j_call: TRBJ2-5
v_call: TRBV30
d_call: NA
cdr3_nt: TGTGCCCTTAGAGGGGGGGCTAGAGAGACCCAGTACTTC
cdr3_aa: CALRGGARETQYF

clone_size: many
j_call: TRBJ2-1
v_call: TRBV11-3
d_call: TRBD2
cdr3_nt: TGTGCCAGCAGCTCCCGACTAGCGGGCCAACCGTACAATGAGCAGTTCTTC
cdr3_aa: CASSSRLAGQPYNEQFF

clone_size: many
j_call: TRBJ1-2
v_call: TRBV12-3/TRBV12-4
d_call: TRBD1
cdr3_nt: TGTGCCAGCAGTTTAGTGGGGACAGGGGGAAGAGGCTACACCTTC
cdr3_aa: CASSLVGTGGRGYTF

clone_size: NA
j_call: TRBJ1-6
v_call: TRBV20-1
d_call: NA
cdr3_nt: TGCAGTGCCCGCAAGGGCCAGTATAATTCACCCCTCCACTTT
cdr3_aa: CSARKGQYNSPLHF

clone_size: many
j_call: TRBJ2-7
v_call: TRBV25-1
d_call: TRBD1
cdr3_nt: TGTGCCAGCAGGGGCGAACCGGGACAGGGTAAAGCATCCTACGAGCAGTACTTC
cdr3_aa: CASRGEPGQGKASYEQYF